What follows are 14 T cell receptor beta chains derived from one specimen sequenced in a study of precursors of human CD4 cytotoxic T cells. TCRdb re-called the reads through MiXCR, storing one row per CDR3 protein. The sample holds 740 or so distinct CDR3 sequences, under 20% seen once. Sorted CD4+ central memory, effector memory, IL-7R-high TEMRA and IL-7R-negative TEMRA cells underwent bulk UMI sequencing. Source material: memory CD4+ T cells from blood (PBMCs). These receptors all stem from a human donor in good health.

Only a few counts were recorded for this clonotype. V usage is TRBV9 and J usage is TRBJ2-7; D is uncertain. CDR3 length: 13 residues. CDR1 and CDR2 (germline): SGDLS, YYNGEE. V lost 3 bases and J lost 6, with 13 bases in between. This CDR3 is CASSGSSLREQYF. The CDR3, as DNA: TGTGCCAGCAGCGGATCAAGTTTGCGCGAGCAGTACTTC.

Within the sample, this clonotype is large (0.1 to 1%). This CDR3 reads CSVFTTGRSGANVLTF. The CDR3 bases are TGCAGCGTGTTTACGACAGGTCGCTCTGGGGCCAACGTCCTGACTTTC. The chain has TRBV29-1 and TRBJ2-6; TRBD1 might be the D (6 bases). The CDR3 runs 16 residues. V was shortened by 6 bases and J by 0 bases, with 15 bases between the two germline ends. Per germline, CDR1 SQVTM and CDR2 ANQGSEA.

CDR3 amino acids: CSASAVGLAAGELFF. The CDR3 DNA follows: TGCAGTGCTAGCGCCGTCGGACTAGCGGCCGGGGAGCTGTTTTTT. V gene TRBV20-1 combines with J gene TRBJ2-2, with 10 nucleotides matching TRBD2. Germline V gene data show CDR1 as DFQATT and CDR2 as SNEGSKA (reference sequence). The CDR3 runs 15 residues. Trimming took 3 bases from V and 6 from J; bases not matched to a gene: 7.

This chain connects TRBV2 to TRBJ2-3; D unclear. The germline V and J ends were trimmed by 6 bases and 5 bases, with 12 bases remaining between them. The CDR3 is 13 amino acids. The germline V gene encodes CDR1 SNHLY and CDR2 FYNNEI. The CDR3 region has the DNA TGTGCCAGCAGGACCAACGGAAAAGATACGCAGTATTTT. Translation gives CASRTNGKDTQYF.

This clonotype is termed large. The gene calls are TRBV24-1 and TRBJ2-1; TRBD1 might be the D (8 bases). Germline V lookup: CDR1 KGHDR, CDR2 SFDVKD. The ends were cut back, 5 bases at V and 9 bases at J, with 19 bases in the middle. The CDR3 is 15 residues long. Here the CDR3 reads CATSALAGGGSEQFF. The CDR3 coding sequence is TGTGCCACCAGTGCTCTCGCAGGGGGCGGGAGTGAGCAGTTCTTC.

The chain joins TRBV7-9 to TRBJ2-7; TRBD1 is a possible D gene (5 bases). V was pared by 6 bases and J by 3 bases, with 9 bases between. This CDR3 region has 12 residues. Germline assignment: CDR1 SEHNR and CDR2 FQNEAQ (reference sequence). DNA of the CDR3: TGTGCCAGCAGTCGACAGAGCTACGAGCAGTACTTC. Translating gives CASSRQSYEQYF.

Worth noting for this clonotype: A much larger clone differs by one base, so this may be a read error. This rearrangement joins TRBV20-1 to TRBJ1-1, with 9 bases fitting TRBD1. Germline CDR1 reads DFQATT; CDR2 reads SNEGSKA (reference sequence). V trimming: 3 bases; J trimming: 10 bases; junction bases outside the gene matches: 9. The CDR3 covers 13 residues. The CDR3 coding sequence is TGCAGTGCTAGTACCAACAGGGGGCAAGGAGCTTTCTTT. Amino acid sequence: CSASTNRGQGAFF.

CDR3 sequence reads: CASSFTGGVGQYF. CDR3 sequence (DNA): TGCGCCAGCAGCTTTACAGGGGGCGTAGGGCAGTACTTC. V is TRBV5-1 and J is TRBJ2-7; TRBD1 aligns across 9 bases. From germline, CDR1 is SGHRS and CDR2 YFSETQ. V lost 2 bases, J lost 9 bases, and 6 bases stayed unmatched. The CDR3 length is 13 residues. The entire variable domain, with the rest obtained from reference TRBV5-1 and TRBJ2-7, is as follows: KAGVTQTPRYLIKTRGQQVTLSCSPISGHRSVSWYQQTPGQGLQFLFEYFSETQRNKGNFPGRFSGRQFSNSRSEMNVSTLELGDSALYLCASSFTGGVGQYFGPGTRLTVT.

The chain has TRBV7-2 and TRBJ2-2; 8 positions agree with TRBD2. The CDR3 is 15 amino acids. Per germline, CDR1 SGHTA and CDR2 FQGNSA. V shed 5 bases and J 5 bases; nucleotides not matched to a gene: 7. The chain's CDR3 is CASSLTSVGTGELFF. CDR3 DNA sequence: TGTGCCAGCAGCCTGACTAGCGTAGGAACCGGGGAGCTGTTTTTT.

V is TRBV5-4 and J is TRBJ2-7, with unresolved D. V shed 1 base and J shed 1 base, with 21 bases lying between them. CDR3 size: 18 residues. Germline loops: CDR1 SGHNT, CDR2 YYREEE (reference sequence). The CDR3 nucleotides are TGTGCCAGCAGCTTGATGGTTACCCGGACGGTTAAGTCCTACGAGCAGTACTTC. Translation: CASSLMVTRTVKSYEQYF.

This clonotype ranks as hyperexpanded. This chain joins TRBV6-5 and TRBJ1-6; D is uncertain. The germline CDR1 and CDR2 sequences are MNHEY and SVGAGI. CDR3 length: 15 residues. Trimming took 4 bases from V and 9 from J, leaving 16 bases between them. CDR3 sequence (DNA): TGTGCCAGCAGTTCTGCGTGGGGTGGAGGTTCACCCCTCCACTTT. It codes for CASSSAWGGGSPLHF.

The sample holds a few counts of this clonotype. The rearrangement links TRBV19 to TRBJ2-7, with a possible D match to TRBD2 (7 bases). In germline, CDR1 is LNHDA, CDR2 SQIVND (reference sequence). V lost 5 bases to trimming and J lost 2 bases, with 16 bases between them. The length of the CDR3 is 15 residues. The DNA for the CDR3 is TGTGCCAGTAGTGGGGGCCAAGCGGGGACCTACGAGCAGTACTTC. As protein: CASSGGQAGTYEQYF.

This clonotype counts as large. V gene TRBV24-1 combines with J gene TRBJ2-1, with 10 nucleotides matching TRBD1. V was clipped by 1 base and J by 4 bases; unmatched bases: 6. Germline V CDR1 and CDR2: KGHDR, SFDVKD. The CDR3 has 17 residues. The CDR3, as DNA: TGTGCCACCAGTGATTTCGGACAGGGGGAGGGTTACAATGAGCAGTTCTTC. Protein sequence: CATSDFGQGEGYNEQFF.

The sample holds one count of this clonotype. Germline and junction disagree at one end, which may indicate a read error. CDR3 nucleotide sequence: TGTGCCTGGAGTATCTCCGGGGCCAAAAACAGTCAGTACTTC. Its protein is CAWSISGAKNSQYF. The chain employs TRBV30 and TRBJ2-4; possibly TRBD1 or TRBD2 for D (5 bases each). Germline CDR1 is GTSNPN and CDR2 is SVGIG (reference sequence). This CDR3 is 14 amino acids long. The whole variable domain, filled in from reference TRBV30 and TRBJ2-4, reads SQTIHQWPATLVQPVGSPLSLECTVEGTSNPNLYWYRQAAGRGLQLLFYSVGIGQISSEVPQNLSASRPQDRQFILSSKKLLLSDSGFYLCAWSISGAKNSQYFGAGTRLSVL.